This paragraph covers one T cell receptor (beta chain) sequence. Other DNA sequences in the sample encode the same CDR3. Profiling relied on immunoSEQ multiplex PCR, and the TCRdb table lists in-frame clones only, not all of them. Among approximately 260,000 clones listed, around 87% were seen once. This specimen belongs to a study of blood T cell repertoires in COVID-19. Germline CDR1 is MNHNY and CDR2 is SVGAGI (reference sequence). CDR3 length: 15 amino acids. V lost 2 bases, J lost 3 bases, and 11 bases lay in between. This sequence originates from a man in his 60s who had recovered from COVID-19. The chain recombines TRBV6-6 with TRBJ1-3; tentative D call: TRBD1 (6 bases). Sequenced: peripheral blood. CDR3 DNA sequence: TGTGCCAGCAGTTACGGGGGGGCAGGTGGAAACACCATATATTTT. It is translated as CASSYGGAGGNTIYF.